The text below deals with one T cell receptor (beta chain). What it binds is not known. At one end the junction does not follow the germline gene, possibly because of a read error. Per germline, CDR1 MGHRA and CDR2 YSYEKL. This CDR3 contains 12 residues. These data belong to a study of cytomegalovirus exposure and HLA in healthy donors. Whole-study results and caveats: A classifier reportedly called cytomegalovirus status with high sensitivity and specificity. TCR beta V- and J-gene trimming, according to a later analysis, was linked to a missense DCLRE1C variant. Upon later analysis, TCR association rates were observed to vary by HLA locus, being highest for DRB1 and lowest for HLA-C. Reportedly, fewer N-insertions than the 666-donor mean appeared in an Asian-associated ancestry cluster in a later analysis.

The PCR ran on 60 Vbeta and 13 Jbeta primers. TCRdb's copy holds only in-frame clones and misses some; the assay was immunoSEQ multiplex PCR. This sample has 130,000 to 150,000 clones, with less than 65% found just once. The receptor's source is a woman younger than 45 in good health and CMV-seropositive. The sample comprised PBMCs. The rearrangement links TRBV4-1 to TRBJ2-4; a weak D match, TRBD2 (8 bases). CDR3 sequence: CASSYGGDRLIF. The DNA of the CDR3 is TGCGCCAGCAGTTACGGGGGGGACAGACTAATCTTC.